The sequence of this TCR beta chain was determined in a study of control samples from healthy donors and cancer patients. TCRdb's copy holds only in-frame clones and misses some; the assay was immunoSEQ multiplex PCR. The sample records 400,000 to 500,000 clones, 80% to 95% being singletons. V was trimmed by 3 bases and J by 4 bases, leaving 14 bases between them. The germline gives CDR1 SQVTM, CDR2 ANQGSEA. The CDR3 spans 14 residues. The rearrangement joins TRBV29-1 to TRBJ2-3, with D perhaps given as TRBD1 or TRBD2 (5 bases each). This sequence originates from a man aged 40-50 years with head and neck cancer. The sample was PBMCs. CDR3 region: CSVEPGTPPDTQYF. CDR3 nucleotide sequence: TGCAGCGTTGAGCCAGGGACGCCGCCAGATACGCAGTATTTT.